This TCR beta chain was captured in a study of cytomegalovirus exposure and HLA in healthy donors. As to this clone: Its antigen is still unknown.

CDR1 and CDR2 from the germline V gene are SGHNT and YENEEA. Trimming cost V 5 bases and J 4 bases; bases outside gene matches: 4. The CDR3 covers 13 residues. PCR was performed using 60 Vbeta and 13 Jbeta primers. Here immunoSEQ multiplex PCR was the method, and the copy in TCRdb shows in-frame clones only, minus some. Of more than 90,000 clones in the sample, about two thirds are singletons; the top ten hold about 5.4%. Regarding the study as a whole: About 87% or about 30% of the time was how often most TCR beta V segments were productive, according to an earlier analysis. Associated with cytomegalovirus, according to the listing, were 164 TCR beta chains. Most subjects had HLA-A and HLA-B alleles reportedly predicted accurately by TCR beta sequences. An apparent linkage of common viral pathogens to several of the most significant clusters emerged in a later analysis.

This chain connects TRBV11-3 to TRBJ2-7; 8 bases line up with TRBD1. The sequencing sample was made of PBMCs. The clonotype was recovered from a boy aged 10-17 years in good health and CMV-seropositive. The CDR3 DNA sequence: TGTGCCAGCAGCCGGGACAGGAATTACGAGCAGTACTTC. Amino acid sequence: CASSRDRNYEQYF.